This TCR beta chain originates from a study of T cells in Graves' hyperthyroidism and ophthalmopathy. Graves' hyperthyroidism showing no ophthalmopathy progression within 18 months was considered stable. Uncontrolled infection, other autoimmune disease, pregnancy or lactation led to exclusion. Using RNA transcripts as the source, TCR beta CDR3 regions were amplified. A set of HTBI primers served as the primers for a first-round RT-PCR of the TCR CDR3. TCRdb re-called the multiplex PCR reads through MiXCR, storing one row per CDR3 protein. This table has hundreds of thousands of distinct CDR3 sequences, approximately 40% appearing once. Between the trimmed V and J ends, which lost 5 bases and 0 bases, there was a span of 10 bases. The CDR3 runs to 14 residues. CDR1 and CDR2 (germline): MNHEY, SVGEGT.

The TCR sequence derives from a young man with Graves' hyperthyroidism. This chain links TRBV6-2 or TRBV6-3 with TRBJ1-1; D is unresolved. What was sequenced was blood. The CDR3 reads CASSTYTLNTEAFF. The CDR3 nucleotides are TGTGCCAGCAGTACATACACCTTGAACACTGAAGCTTTCTTT.